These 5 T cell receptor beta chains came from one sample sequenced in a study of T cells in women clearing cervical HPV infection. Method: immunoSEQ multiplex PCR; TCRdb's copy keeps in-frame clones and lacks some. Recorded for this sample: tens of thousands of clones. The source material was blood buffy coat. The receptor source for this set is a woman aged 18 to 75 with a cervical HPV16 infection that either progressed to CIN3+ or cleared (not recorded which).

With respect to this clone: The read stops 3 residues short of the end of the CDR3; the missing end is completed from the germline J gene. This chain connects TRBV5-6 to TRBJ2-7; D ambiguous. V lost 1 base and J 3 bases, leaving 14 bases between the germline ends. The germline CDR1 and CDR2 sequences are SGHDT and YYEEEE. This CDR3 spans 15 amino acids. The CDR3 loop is CASSLRAELFYEQYF. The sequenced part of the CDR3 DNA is TGTGCCAGCAGCTTGAGGGCAGAACTCTTCTACGAG.

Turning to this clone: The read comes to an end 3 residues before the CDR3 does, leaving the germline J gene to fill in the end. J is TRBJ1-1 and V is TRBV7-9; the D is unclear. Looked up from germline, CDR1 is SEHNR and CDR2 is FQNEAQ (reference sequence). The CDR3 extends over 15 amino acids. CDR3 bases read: TGTGCCAGCAGCTTAGGGGCAGTGTACTTTGAGGAA. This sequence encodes CASSLGAVYFEE. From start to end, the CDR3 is CASSLGAVYFEEAFF. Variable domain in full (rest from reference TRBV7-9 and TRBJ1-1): DTGVSQNPRHKITKRGQNVTFRCDPISEHNRLYWYRQTLGQGPEFLTYFQNEAQLEKSRLLSDRFSAERPKGSFSTLEIQRTEQGDSAMYLCASSLGAVYFEEAFFGQGTRLTVV.

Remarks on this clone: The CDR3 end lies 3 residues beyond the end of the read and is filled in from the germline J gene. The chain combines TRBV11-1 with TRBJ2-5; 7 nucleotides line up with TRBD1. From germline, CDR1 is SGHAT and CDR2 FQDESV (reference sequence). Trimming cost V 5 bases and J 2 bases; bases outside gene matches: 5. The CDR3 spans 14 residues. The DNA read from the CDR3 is TGTGCCAGCAGCACGGGACAGCCACAAGAGACC. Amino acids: CASSTGQPQET. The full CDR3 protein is CASSTGQPQETQYF.

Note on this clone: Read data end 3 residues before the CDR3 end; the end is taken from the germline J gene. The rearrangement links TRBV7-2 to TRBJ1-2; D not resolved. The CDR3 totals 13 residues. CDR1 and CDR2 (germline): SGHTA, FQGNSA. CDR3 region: CASSLDSKGGYTF. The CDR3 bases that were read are TGTGCCAGCAGCTTAGATTCAAAAGGCGGC.

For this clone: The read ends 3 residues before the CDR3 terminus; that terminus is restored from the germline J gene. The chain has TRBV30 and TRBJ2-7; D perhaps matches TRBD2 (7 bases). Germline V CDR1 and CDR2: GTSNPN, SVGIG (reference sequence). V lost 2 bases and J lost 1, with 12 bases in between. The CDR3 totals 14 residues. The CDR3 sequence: CAWSRGGVSYEQYF. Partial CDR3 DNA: TGTGCCTGGAGTAGGGGGGGGGTTTCCTACGAG.